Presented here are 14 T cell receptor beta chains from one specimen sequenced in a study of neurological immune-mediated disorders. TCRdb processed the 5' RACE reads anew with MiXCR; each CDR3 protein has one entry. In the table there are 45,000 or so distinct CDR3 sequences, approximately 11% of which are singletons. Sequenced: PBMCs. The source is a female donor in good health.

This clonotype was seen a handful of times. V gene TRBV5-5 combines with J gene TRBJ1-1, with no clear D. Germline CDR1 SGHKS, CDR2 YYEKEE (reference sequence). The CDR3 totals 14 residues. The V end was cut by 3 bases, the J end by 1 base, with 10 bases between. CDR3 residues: CASSSYWENTEAFF. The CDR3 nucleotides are TGTGCCAGCAGCTCGTACTGGGAGAACACTGAAGCTTTCTTT.

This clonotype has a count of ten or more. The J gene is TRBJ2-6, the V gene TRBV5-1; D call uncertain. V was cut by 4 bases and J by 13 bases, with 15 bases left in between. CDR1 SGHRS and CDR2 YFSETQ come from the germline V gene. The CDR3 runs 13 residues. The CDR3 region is CASSTYDSWVLTF. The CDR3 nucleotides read TGCGCCAGCAGCACCTATGATAGCTGGGTCCTGACTTTC.

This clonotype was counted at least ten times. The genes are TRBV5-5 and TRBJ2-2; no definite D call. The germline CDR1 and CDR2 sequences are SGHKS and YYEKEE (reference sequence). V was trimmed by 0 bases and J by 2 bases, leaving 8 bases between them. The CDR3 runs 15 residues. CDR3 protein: CASSLEPGNTGELFF. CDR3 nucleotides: TGTGCCAGCAGCTTGGAACCAGGAAACACCGGGGAGCTGTTTTTT.

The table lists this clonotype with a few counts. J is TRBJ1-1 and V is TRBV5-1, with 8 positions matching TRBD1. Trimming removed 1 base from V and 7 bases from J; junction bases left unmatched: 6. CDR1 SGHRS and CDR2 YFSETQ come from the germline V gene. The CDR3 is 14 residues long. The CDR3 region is CASSLLTGDNEAFF. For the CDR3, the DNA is TGCGCCAGCAGCTTGTTGACAGGGGACAATGAAGCTTTCTTT.

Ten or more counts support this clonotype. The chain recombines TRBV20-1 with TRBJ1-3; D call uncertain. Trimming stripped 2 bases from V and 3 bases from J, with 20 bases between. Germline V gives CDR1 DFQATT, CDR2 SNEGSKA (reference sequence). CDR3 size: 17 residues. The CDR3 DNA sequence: TGCAGTGCTAGACAGACACCCGGCCAATCCTTTGGAAACACCATATATTTT. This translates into CSARQTPGQSFGNTIYF.

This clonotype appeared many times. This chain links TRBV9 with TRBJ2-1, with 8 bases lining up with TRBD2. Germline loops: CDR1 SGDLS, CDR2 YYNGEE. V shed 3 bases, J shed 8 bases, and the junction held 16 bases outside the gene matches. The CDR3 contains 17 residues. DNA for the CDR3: TGTGCCAGCAGCGCCACCCCCAGCGGGAGTTTTAAGGATGAGCAGTTCTTC. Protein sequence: CASSATPSGSFKDEQFF.

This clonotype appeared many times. Here the CDR3 DNA reads TGCGCCAGCAGCTTGACAGGGTCACGCTACGAGCAGTACTTC. Residues: CASSLTGSRYEQYF. The rearrangement uses TRBV5-1 and TRBJ2-7, with a possible D match to TRBD1 (6 bases). The CDR3 length is 14 residues. CDR1 is SGHRS and CDR2 is YFSETQ in the germline V gene. The V end was cut by 1 base, the J end by 3 bases, with 11 bases between.

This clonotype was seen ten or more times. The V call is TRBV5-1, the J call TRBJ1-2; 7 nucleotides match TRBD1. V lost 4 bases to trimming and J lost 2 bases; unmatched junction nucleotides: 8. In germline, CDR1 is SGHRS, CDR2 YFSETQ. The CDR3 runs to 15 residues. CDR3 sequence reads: CASSPGQLINYGYTF. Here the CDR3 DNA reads TGCGCCAGCAGCCCGGGACAGCTGATCAACTATGGCTACACCTTC.

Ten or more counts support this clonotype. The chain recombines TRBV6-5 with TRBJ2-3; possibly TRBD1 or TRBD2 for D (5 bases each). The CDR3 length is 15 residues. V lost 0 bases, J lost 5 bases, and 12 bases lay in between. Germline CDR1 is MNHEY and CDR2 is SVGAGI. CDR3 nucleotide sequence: TGTGCCAGCAGTTACTCCCCAGGGACGAGAGATACGCAGTATTTT. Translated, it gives CASSYSPGTRDTQYF.

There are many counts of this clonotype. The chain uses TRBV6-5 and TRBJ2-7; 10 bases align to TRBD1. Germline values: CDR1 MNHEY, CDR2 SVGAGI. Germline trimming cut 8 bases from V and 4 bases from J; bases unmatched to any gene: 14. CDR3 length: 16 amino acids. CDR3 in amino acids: CASGRDRGSRLYEQYF. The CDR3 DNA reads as TGTGCCAGCGGAAGGGACAGGGGTTCGCGCTTGTACGAGCAGTACTTC.

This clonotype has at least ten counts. CDR3 residues: CSARSWDRANYEQYF. As DNA, the CDR3 is TGCAGTGCTAGATCTTGGGACAGGGCCAACTACGAGCAGTACTTC. The rearrangement uses TRBV20-1 and TRBJ2-7; TRBD1 agrees at 9 bases. Looked up from germline, CDR1 is DFQATT and CDR2 is SNEGSKA (reference sequence). The CDR3 has 15 residues. J was trimmed by 3 bases and V by 2 bases; bases with no gene match: 8.

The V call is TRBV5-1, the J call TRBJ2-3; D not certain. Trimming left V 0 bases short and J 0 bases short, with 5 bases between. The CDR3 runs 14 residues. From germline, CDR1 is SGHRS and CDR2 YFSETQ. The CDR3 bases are TGCGCCAGCAGCTTGGAGACTAGCACAGATACGCAGTATTTT. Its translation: CASSLETSTDTQYF.

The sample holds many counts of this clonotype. The CDR3 DNA is TGTGCCAGCAGGGTTGGTCTTTCGGACACGGGTGAGCAGTTCTTC. Its translation is CASRVGLSDTGEQFF. The chain has TRBV2 and TRBJ2-1, with D tentatively TRBD1 (5 bases). There are 15 residues in the CDR3. Between the trimmed V and J ends, which lost 6 bases and 9 bases, there was a span of 21 bases. Germline V lookup: CDR1 SNHLY, CDR2 FYNNEI. The complete variable domain, with remaining parts taken from reference TRBV2 and TRBJ2-1, reads EPEVTQTPSHQVTQMGQEVILRCVPISNHLYFYWYRQILGQKVEFLVSFYNNEISEKSEIFDDQFSVERPDGSNFTLKIRSTKLEDSAMYFCASRVGLSDTGEQFFGPGTRLTVL.

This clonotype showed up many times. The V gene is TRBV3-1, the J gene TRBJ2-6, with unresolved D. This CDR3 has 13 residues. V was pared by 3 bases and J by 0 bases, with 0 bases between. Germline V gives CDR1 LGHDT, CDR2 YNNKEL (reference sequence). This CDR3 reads CASSHSGANVLTF. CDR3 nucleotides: TGTGCCAGCAGCCACTCTGGGGCCAACGTCCTGACTTTC.